These 11 T cell receptor beta chains came from one sample sequenced in a study of metastatic and nonmetastatic thyroid tumors. There were no patients who had received any treatment before thyroid surgery. TCRdb reprocessed the PCR reads via MiXCR. The sample includes approximately 58,000 clones, 20% to 25% of them seen just once. The sequencing input was blood. The receptors stem from a female donor with papillary thyroid cancer or a benign thyroid nodule (not recorded which). Some clones in this sample may be carry-over from other donors' samples.

This clone was counted many times. V gene TRBV12-3 or TRBV12-4 combines with J gene TRBJ1-3; 7 nucleotides match TRBD1. Losses at the gene ends were 5 bases for V and 4 bases for J; bases not matched to a gene: 14. This CDR3 contains 17 residues. The CDR3 spells CASSPTGLDTSGNTIYF. The CDR3 coding sequence is TGTGCCAGCAGTCCGACAGGGCTCGATACCTCGGGAAACACCATATATTTT.

This clone was counted at least ten times. V is TRBV14 and J is TRBJ1-2; D is undetermined. Trimming cost V 4 bases and J 0 bases, with 6 bases left between them. This CDR3 is built from 13 residues. Germline V lookup: CDR1 SGHDN, CDR2 FVKESK. The CDR3 spells CASSPQANYGYTF. As DNA, the CDR3 is TGTGCCAGCAGCCCTCAGGCTAACTATGGCTACACCTTC.

The sample holds many counts of this clone. This chain joins TRBV3-1 and TRBJ2-1, with 14 bases fitting TRBD2. CDR3 length: 16 residues. Germline V gene lookup returns CDR1 LGHDT and CDR2 YNNKEL (reference sequence). V dropped 4 bases and J dropped 7; count of bases not matched to a gene: 6. The DNA for the CDR3 is TGTGCCAGCAGCCGGGGACTAGCGGGAGTCGGGAATGAGCAGTTCTTC. Amino acids: CASSRGLAGVGNEQFF.

This chain joins TRBV27 and TRBJ2-3; 15 nucleotides line up with TRBD2. This CDR3 comprises 16 residues. The junction had 6 bases not matched to a gene; V was cut back by 4 bases and J by 7 bases. Germline V lookup: CDR1 MNHEY, CDR2 SMNVEV (reference sequence). In DNA, the CDR3 is TGTGCCAGCAGTTGGACCGGACTAGCGGGGGGGTATACGCAGTATTTT. It translates to CASSWTGLAGGYTQYF.

This clone was seen once. Here the CDR3 omits its conserved ending phenylalanine or tryptophan, so a read error is the likely source. V gene TRBV6-4 combines with J gene TRBJ2-1; 10 nucleotides agree with TRBD2. CDR3 length: 15 amino acids. Per the germline V gene, CDR1 is MRHNA and CDR2 is SNTAGT. V dropped 2 bases and J dropped 8; count of bases not matched to a gene: 6. The CDR3 DNA reads TGTGCCAGCAGTGACGAAGCGGGAGGGGCTGATGAGCAGTTCATC. Amino acids: CASSDEAGGADEQFI.

This clone was recorded many times. The rearrangement links TRBV7-2 to TRBJ2-7, with TRBD1 matching over 7 bases. The V gene end was trimmed by 6 bases and the J gene end by 1 base; junction bases not matched to a gene: 9. The germline gives CDR1 SGHTA, CDR2 FQGNSA. There are 15 residues in the CDR3. DNA for the CDR3: TGTGCCAGCAGTTCTCAGGGGACAGCATCCTACGAGCAGTACTTC. As protein: CASSSQGTASYEQYF.

This clone has at least ten counts. This sequence joins TRBV6-1 and TRBJ1-4; perhaps TRBD1 as D (5 bases). Trimming took 6 bases from V and 7 from J, leaving 21 bases between them. Germline lookup yields CDR1 MNHNS and CDR2 SASEGT. The CDR3 totals 16 residues. The CDR3 spells CASSPSPGTELEKLFF. CDR3 nucleotide sequence: TGTGCCAGCAGCCCTTCGCCAGGGACGGAACTTGAAAAACTGTTTTTT.

This chain links TRBV28 with TRBJ2-7; the D gene is possibly TRBD1 (6 bases). This CDR3 has 13 amino acids. CDR1 and CDR2 (germline): MDHEN, SYDVKM. The V gene lost 8 bases and the J gene lost 3 bases, with 14 bases spanning the gap. In nucleotides, the CDR3 is TGTGCCAGCGCAATGACAGGTATCTACGAGCAGTACTTC. This codes for CASAMTGIYEQYF.

The chain joins TRBV20-1 to TRBJ2-1; TRBD2 is a possible D gene (6 bases). Trimming took 1 base from V and 6 from J, leaving 10 bases between them. Per germline, CDR1 DFQATT and CDR2 SNEGSKA (reference sequence). There are 13 residues in the CDR3. The CDR3 nucleotides read TGCAGTGCTAGAGGGAGGGAACGCAATGAGCAGTTCTTC. The encoded protein is CSARGRERNEQFF.

This clone was detected ten times or more. The chain is built from TRBV3-1 and TRBJ2-1; D remains unclear. The CDR3 length is 11 residues. The ends were cut back, 4 bases at V and 6 bases at J, with 4 bases in the middle. Germline V gene lookup returns CDR1 LGHDT and CDR2 YNNKEL (reference sequence). The CDR3 nucleotides read TGTGCCAGCAGCCGACTCAATGAGCAGTTCTTC. It yields the protein CASSRLNEQFF.

At least ten counts were recorded for this clone. An end of the junction differs from the germline gene, which may be a read error. J is TRBJ1-5 and V is TRBV18, with D hard to call. Per the germline V gene, CDR1 is KGHSH and CDR2 is LQKENI. CDR3 length equals 15 residues. The CDR3 region has the DNA TGTGCCAGCACACCGTCCTGGGGTAGCAATCAGCCCCAGCATTTT. Its translation: CASTPSWGSNQPQHF.